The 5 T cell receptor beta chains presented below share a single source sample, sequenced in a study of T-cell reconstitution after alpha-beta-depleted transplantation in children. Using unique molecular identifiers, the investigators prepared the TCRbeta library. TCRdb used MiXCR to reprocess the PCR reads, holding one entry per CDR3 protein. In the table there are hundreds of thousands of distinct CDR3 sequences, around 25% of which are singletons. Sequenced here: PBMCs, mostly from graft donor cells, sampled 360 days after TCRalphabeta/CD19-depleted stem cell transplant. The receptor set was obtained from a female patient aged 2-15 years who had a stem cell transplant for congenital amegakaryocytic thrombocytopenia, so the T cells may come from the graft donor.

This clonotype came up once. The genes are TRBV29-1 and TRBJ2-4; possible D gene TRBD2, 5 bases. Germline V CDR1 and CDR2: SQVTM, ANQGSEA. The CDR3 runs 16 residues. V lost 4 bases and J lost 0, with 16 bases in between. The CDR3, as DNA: TGCAGCGTTGTGGAGGTACCCCTGCTAGCCAAAAACATTCAGTACTTC. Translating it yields CSVVEVPLLAKNIQYF. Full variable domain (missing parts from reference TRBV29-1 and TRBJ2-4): SAVISQKPSRDICQRGTSLTIQCQVDSQVTMMFWYRQQPGQSLTLIATANQGSEATYESGFVIDKFPISRPNLTFSTLTVSNMSPEDSSIYLCSVVEVPLLAKNIQYFGAGTRLSVL.

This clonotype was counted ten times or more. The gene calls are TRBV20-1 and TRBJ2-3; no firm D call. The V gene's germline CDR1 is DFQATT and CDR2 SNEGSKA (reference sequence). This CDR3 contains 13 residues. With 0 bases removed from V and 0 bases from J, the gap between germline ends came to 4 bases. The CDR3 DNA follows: TGCAGTGCTAGAGATGTTAGCACAGATACGCAGTATTTT. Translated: CSARDVSTDTQYF.

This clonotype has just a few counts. Here the CDR3 reads CASSFHRGRTEAFF. CDR3 coding DNA: TGTGCCAGCAGCTTCCACAGGGGACGCACTGAAGCTTTCTTT. The V and J genes are TRBV11-2 and TRBJ1-1, with TRBD1 matching 7 bases. Germline V CDR1 and CDR2: SGHAT, FQNNGV. This CDR3 comprises 14 residues. With 3 bases clipped from V and 4 bases from J, the junction kept 5 bases outside the gene matches.

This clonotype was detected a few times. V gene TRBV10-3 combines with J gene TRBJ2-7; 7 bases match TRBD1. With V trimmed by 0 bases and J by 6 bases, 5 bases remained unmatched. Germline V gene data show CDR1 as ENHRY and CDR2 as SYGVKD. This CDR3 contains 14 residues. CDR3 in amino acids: CAISESGTAREQYF. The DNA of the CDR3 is TGTGCCATCAGTGAGTCAGGGACAGCCCGCGAGCAGTACTTC.

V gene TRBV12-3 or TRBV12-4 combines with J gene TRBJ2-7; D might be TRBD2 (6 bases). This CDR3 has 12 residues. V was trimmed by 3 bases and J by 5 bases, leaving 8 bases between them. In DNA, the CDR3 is TGTGCCAGCAGTTTCTGGGGGGACGAGCAGTACTTC. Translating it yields CASSFWGDEQYF.